The 17 T cell receptor beta chains presented below share a single source sample, sequenced in a study of STAT5B mutations in CD4+ large granular lymphocyte leukemia. Measured with immunoSEQ multiplex PCR; TCRdb has only the in-frame clones, and not every one. The sample consists of about 45,000 clones, about 86% of them appearing once. Specimen: CD4+ T cells from blood buffy coats. The receptor set was obtained from a human donor in good health.

The CDR3, as DNA: TGTGCCAGCAGCTCCCAGGGGGCATTCGAAAAACTGTTTTTT. Its translation: CASSSQGAFEKLFF. The chain combines TRBV7-9 with TRBJ1-4; 8 bases are a match to TRBD1. The V segment lost 4 bases and the J segment 8 bases; nucleotides outside the gene matches: 6. This CDR3 has 14 residues. Germline lookup yields CDR1 SEHNR and CDR2 FQNEAQ (reference sequence).

The genes are TRBV4-3 and TRBJ1-1, with unresolved D. V shed 0 bases and J shed 10 bases, with 18 bases lying between them. The germline V gene has CDR1 LGHNA and CDR2 YSLEER. This CDR3 has 15 amino acids. The CDR3 loop reads CASSQDTSPPGVAFF. The CDR3 DNA reads as TGCGCCAGCAGCCAAGATACAAGTCCACCTGGAGTAGCTTTCTTT.

This clone was counted a few times. The chain employs TRBV2 and TRBJ2-5, with TRBD1 matching 7 bases. The germline V gene encodes CDR1 SNHLY and CDR2 FYNNEI. This CDR3 region has 13 residues. Trimming at V came to 7 bases and at J to 2 bases, leaving 4 bases not matched to a gene. The CDR3 DNA sequence: TGTGCCAGCACCACGGGACAGCAAGAGACCCAGTACTTC. Amino acid sequence: CASTTGQQETQYF.

The CDR3 region has the DNA TGTGCCTGTTTTCCGACAGACAGAATGAGAAAGGCTTTCTTT. Translated, it gives CACFPTDRMRKAFF. The V and J genes are TRBV30 and TRBJ1-1; weak D call: TRBD1 (5 bases). This CDR3 contains 14 residues. The germline V and J ends were trimmed by 6 bases and 11 bases, with 25 bases remaining between them. Germline V lookup: CDR1 GTSNPN, CDR2 SVGIG (reference sequence).

The V gene is TRBV2, the J gene TRBJ1-2; D not resolved. The ends were cut back, 6 bases at V and 0 bases at J, with 11 bases in the middle. Looked up from germline, CDR1 is SNHLY and CDR2 is FYNNEI. This CDR3 has 14 amino acids. CDR3 protein: CASREGLANYGYTF. In nucleotides, the CDR3 is TGTGCCAGCAGGGAGGGCTTGGCTAACTATGGCTACACCTTC.

The chain combines TRBV5-4 with TRBJ2-3; TRBD2 agrees at 12 bases. CDR3 length equals 16 residues. V gave up 1 base and J gave up 4 bases; unmatched junction bases: 4. Germline CDR1 is SGHNT and CDR2 is YYREEE (reference sequence). The CDR3 sequence: CASSLRLAGVADTQYF. Here the CDR3 DNA reads TGTGCCAGCAGCTTGAGACTAGCGGGAGTGGCAGATACGCAGTATTTT.

In its sample, this clone was seen once. Written as DNA, the CDR3 is TGTGCCAGCAGGGGAAGAGCGGGAGTAGAGACCCAGTACTTC. Translation: CASRGRAGVETQYF. The chain has TRBV2 and TRBJ2-5; 8 nucleotides match TRBD2. This CDR3 contains 14 residues. From germline, CDR1 is SNHLY and CDR2 FYNNEI. The junction had 7 bases not matched to a gene; V was cut back by 6 bases and J by 4 bases.

The chain has TRBV18 and TRBJ1-2; 8 positions agree with TRBD1. The CDR3 runs 13 residues. The V gene end was trimmed by 3 bases and the J gene end by 6 bases; junction bases not matched to a gene: 3. Germline V gene sequence: CDR1 KGHSH, CDR2 LQKENI. In DNA, the CDR3 is TGTGCCAGCTCACCGCCAGGGGGCAATGGCTACACCTTC. This translates into CASSPPGGNGYTF.

J is TRBJ1-5 and V is TRBV19, with D possibly matching TRBD1 (6 bases). Trimming pared 6 bases from V and 2 bases from J, leaving 17 bases between. The CDR3 extends over 16 amino acids. In germline, CDR1 is LNHDA, CDR2 SQIVND (reference sequence). The DNA for the CDR3 is TGTGCCAGTAGAGGGACATCCCCTAGGGGCAATCAGCCCCAGCATTTT. It codes for CASRGTSPRGNQPQHF.

V is TRBV27 and J is TRBJ2-7; TRBD2 aligns across 10 bases. This CDR3 contains 15 residues. The V segment lost 6 bases and the J segment 5 bases; nucleotides outside the gene matches: 10. The germline CDR1 and CDR2 sequences are MNHEY and SMNVEV (reference sequence). This CDR3 is CASRFQSSGSHEQYF. The CDR3, as DNA: TGTGCCAGCAGGTTCCAATCTAGCGGGAGCCACGAGCAGTACTTC.

This sequence joins TRBV28 and TRBJ2-7; 9 nucleotides line up with TRBD1. V gave up 10 bases and J gave up 5 bases; unmatched junction bases: 12. Per germline, CDR1 MDHEN and CDR2 SYDVKM. The CDR3 loop spans 14 amino acids. CDR3 residues: CATNTGTGYNEQYF. The CDR3 DNA reads as TGTGCCACCAATACCGGGACAGGGTACAACGAGCAGTACTTC.

The V gene is TRBV6-5, the J gene TRBJ1-1; unclear D gene. This CDR3 comprises 12 residues. V was pared by 6 bases and J by 0 bases, with 5 bases between. The V gene's germline CDR1 is MNHEY and CDR2 SVGAGI. CDR3 protein: CASSHLNTEAFF. CDR3 DNA: TGTGCCAGCAGCCACTTGAACACTGAAGCTTTCTTT.

The CDR3 DNA reads as TGTGCCAGCTCACCACCGGGTCAGGGACATGGCTACACCTTC. Translation: CASSPPGQGHGYTF. J is TRBJ1-2 and V is TRBV18, with TRBD1 as a possible D gene (5 bases). The germline gives CDR1 KGHSH, CDR2 LQKENI. CDR3 length equals 14 residues. V gave up 0 bases and J gave up 6 bases, with 11 bases separating them.

This clone is medium-sized (0.01 to 0.1%) in the sample. The V gene is TRBV2, the J gene TRBJ2-5, with a possible D match to TRBD2 (6 bases). Trimming removed 3 bases at V and 2 bases at J, with 10 bases between. CDR1 is SNHLY, CDR2 FYNNEI, per germline. The CDR3 contains 14 residues. CDR3 loop: CASSEDYLQETQYF. The CDR3 DNA reads TGTGCCAGCAGTGAGGACTACCTTCAAGAGACCCAGTACTTC.

The chain combines TRBV7-8 with TRBJ2-7; 8 bases are shared with TRBD2. Germline V gene data show CDR1 as SGHVS and CDR2 as FQNEAQ. The CDR3 sequence is 13 residues long. The CDR3 region has the DNA TGTGCTGCTCGGCGGGAGGTTTCCTACGAGCAGTACTTC. This codes for CAARREVSYEQYF.

This clone was observed a few times. V gene TRBV19 combines with J gene TRBJ2-2; D gene ambiguous. Trimming shortened V by 4 bases and J by 4 bases, and 13 bases separated the two germline ends. The CDR3 runs 15 residues. Germline loops: CDR1 LNHDA, CDR2 SQIVND (reference sequence). CDR3 DNA: TGTGCCAGTAGTACCCAGGAGAGAACCACCGGGGAGCTGTTTTTT. Translating it yields CASSTQERTTGELFF.

A few counts support this clone. The chain couples TRBV6-5 to TRBJ1-1; D gene ambiguous. V lost 10 bases and J 0 bases, leaving 6 bases between the germline ends. In germline, CDR1 is MNHEY, CDR2 SVGAGI. The CDR3 is 11 amino acids. This chain's CDR3 is CATRLNTEAFF. The DNA of the CDR3 is TGTGCCACCCGATTGAACACTGAAGCTTTCTTT.